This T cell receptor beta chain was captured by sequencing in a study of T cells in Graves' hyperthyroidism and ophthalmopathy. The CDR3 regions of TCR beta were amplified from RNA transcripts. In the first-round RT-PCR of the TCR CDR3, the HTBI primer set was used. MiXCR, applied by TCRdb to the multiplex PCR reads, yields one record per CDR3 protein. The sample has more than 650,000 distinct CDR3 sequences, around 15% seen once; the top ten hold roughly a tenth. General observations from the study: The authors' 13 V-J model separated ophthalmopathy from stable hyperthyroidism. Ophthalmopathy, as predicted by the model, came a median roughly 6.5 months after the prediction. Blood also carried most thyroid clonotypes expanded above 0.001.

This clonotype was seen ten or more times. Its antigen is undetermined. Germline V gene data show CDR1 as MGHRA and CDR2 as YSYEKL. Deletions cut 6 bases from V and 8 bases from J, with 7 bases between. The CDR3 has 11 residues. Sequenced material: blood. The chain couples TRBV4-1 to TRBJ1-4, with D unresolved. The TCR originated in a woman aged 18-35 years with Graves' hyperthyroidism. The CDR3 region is CASRGWEKLFF. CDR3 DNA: TGCGCCAGCAGGGGTTGGGAAAAACTGTTTTTT.